This T cell receptor beta chain was found in a study of shared clonotypes between healthy human individuals (dated by TCRdb to the early 2020s). For context, the study as a whole: A few men and a couple of women, aged 18 to 49 years, made up the cohort. Per donor, leukapheresis produced somewhere between about 0.94 and 9 billion PBMCs. For each donor, CD4 naive and CD4 memory were each given three plates, CD8 naive was given two plates, and CD8 memory was given one plate. Different laboratories and diverse techniques were used to prepare libraries and sequence TCR repertoires, to increase sequencing depth and limit assay-specific biases. To estimate repertoire size and how much clonotype sharing occurs between individuals, the study deeply sequenced the blood TCR repertoires of five or six healthy adults.

Using the deep immunoSEQ assay, TCR CDR3 regions were amplified from genomic DNA by multiplex PCR. For each cell subset, the extracted genomic DNA was distributed evenly across all wells of several immunoSEQ 96-well plates, and each plate served as one replicate. For sorted subsets, 150 to 250 ng genomic DNA, equal to some 30,000 T cell genomes, was loaded into each replicate PCR. Purified libraries were measured with a Qubit 3.0 fluorometer, size-checked on a Bioanalyzer 2100, and measured again with the KAPA Library Quantification kit. Each immunoSEQ 96-well plate was sequenced on its own single-read 150-cycle Illumina NextSeq 550 flow cell. The source study handled its data this way. The immunoSEQ output contained only junctional sequences without quality scores, so filtering could not match that applied to full-length reads. To assign V/J genes and CDR3, sequences were annotated against IMGT germline references using PyIR, a Python wrapper for IgBLAST v1.9. Reads were filtered out if the reads had weak V/J assignments (E-value above 1e-6), no CDR3, stop codons, out-of-frame junctions, or ambiguous translated residues. V3J clonotypes were defined as sequences sharing the same inferred V gene, J gene, and CDR3 amino acid sequence. Percentage overlap between repertoires was computed as shared unique clonotypes divided by the size of the smaller repertoire. RTK rarefaction, the Chao1 estimator, and Recon v2.1 estimates of unobserved clonotypes were used to assess repertoire richness. OLGA was used to compute generation probabilities for all TCRbeta clonotypes that the gDNA method yielded from a handful of donors. What TCRdb holds here is the immuneACCESS table cut down to in-frame rearrangements. Part of the clones is not present; checked against another copy, under half of the missing clones reflect an unresolved V gene, and the others are unexplained. V, J and clone size are those of that table, while D and trimming were read from the DNA. For this sample there are some 2 million clones; just under 95% appear just once. The ten largest clones take up 1.2% of the sample.

Here is what the overall study found, with its caveats: Pairwise subsampling indicated that sequencing depth was expected to affect the degree of clonotype sharing among donors. Incomplete sequencing was indicated by rarefaction of sorted-subset datasets, despite the large sequencing depth. Higher generation probabilities were observed for clonotypes shared by all four sorted-subset donors than for non-shared clonotypes. Because the study included a small number of donors, the genetic and exposure-history diversity represented was limited. Estimated clonotype richness was generally larger for naive than for memory subsets. Sampling was restricted to blood, and TCR repertoires in tissues likely differ from the TCR repertoires found in blood. Sharing across a handful of donors was observed for 5% to 6.5% of naive CD4, less than 4% of naive CD8, 2% to 2.5% of memory CD4, and about 0.4% of memory CD8 clonotypes.

CD8 naive samples were obtained by positive selection for CCR7 among CD45RO-negative cells, yielding a CD45RA+CCR7+ population from which TemRA cells were excluded. Healthy HIV-negative adults with no recently reported acute infections or vaccinations were included as donors. All donors were Caucasian adults living in Nashville, Tennessee, USA. After blood collection by leukapheresis, PBMCs were isolated using Ficoll-Histopaque density gradient centrifugation and then cryopreserved in the vapor phase of liquid nitrogen. Analytical flow cytometry was used to check the purity and quantity of each magnetically sorted T cell population. Genomic DNA was isolated from each sorted fraction and quantified by UV absorbance on a Nanodrop 2000c. With regard to this clone: Its antigen target is currently unknown. No base qualities exist here, and no much larger clone lies one base off it. The identical CDR3 is also encoded by other nucleotide sequences in the sample.

The germline V gene sets CDR1 to SNHLY and CDR2 to FYNNEI. Here V drops 3 bases and J drops 3 bases, and the junction holds 4 bases not matched to any gene. The cysteine opens and the phenylalanine closes a CDR3 of 15 amino acids. Only the CDR3 DNA stays, 45 bases, in frame from base 1. Rearrangement joined TRBV2 to TRBJ2-1; 8 junctional bases match TRBD1. This receptor was obtained from a man aged 18 to 29 in good health. The sample comprised naive CD8+ T cells sorted from blood. What this sample's cell subset or site label stands for: CD45RA+CCR7+. The CDR3 here reads CASSEGTGIYNEQFF. The DNA sequence is as follows: TGTGCCAGCAGTGAGGGGACAGGCATCTACAATGAGCAGTTCTTC.